The 27 T cell receptor beta chains below were found in one sample sequenced in a study of T cell responses to AZD1222 COVID-19 vaccine. TCRdb's copy holds only in-frame clones and misses some; the assay was immunoSEQ multiplex PCR. The profile shows about 140,000 clones, approximately 90% of them singletons. The sequenced sample was peripheral blood, obtained 28 days after the second AZD1222 dose. Receptors originate from an adult who received the AZD1222 COVID-19 vaccine.

This chain connects TRBV20-1 to TRBJ1-5; D is undetermined. CDR3 length: 14 residues. V was shortened by 3 bases and J by 6 bases, with 15 bases between the two germline ends. In germline, CDR1 is DFQATT, CDR2 SNEGSKA (reference sequence). Here the CDR3 DNA reads TGCAGTGCTAGTCCGGCGGGCGCGGGTCAGCCCCAGCATTTT. It yields the protein CSASPAGAGQPQHF.

This chain connects TRBV5-4 to TRBJ1-2, with 9 bases identical to TRBD1. The J segment lost 6 bases and the V segment lost 4 bases, leaving 19 bases of the junction unmatched. The CDR3 totals 18 residues. CDR1 SGHNT and CDR2 YYREEE come from the germline V gene (reference sequence). The CDR3, as DNA: TGTGCCAGCAGCCCCCGGGACAGGGCCACAAGTGGGGTGGATGGCTACACCTTC. Amino acids: CASSPRDRATSGVDGYTF.

The chain joins TRBV6-6 to TRBJ1-5, with 7 nucleotides matching TRBD1. The germline CDR1 and CDR2 sequences are MNHNY and SVGAGI (reference sequence). With V trimmed by 2 bases and J by 7 bases, 2 bases remained unmatched. The CDR3 loop spans 13 amino acids. CDR3 DNA: TGTGCCAGCAGTTACCAGGGGGACCAGCCCCAGCATTTT. This sequence encodes CASSYQGDQPQHF.

The chain combines TRBV19 with TRBJ1-5; D remains unclear. V was shortened by 3 bases and J by 3 bases, with 12 bases between the two germline ends. The CDR3 has 15 amino acids. CDR1 is LNHDA and CDR2 is SQIVND in the germline V gene (reference sequence). This CDR3 is CASSIPKLINQPQHF. The CDR3 bases are TGTGCCAGTAGTATCCCCAAACTTATCAATCAGCCCCAGCATTTT.

V and J are TRBV5-1 and TRBJ1-1; unclear D gene. Germline lookup yields CDR1 SGHRS and CDR2 YFSETQ. Between the trimmed V and J ends, which lost 1 base and 1 base, there was a span of 11 bases. The CDR3 is made up of 15 amino acids. The CDR3: CASSLSAGQNTEAFF. As DNA, the CDR3 is TGCGCCAGCAGCTTGTCAGCGGGTCAGAACACTGAAGCTTTCTTT.

The chain couples TRBV7-8 to TRBJ2-7; 10 bases are a match to TRBD1. The CDR3 extends over 14 amino acids. V dropped 5 bases and J dropped 4; count of bases not matched to a gene: 5. Germline CDR1 SGHVS, CDR2 FQNEAQ. In DNA form, the CDR3 reads TGTGCCAGCAGCCCCGGGACAGGGGATTACGAGCAGTACTTC. It encodes CASSPGTGDYEQYF.

The chain couples TRBV3-1 (or the pseudogene TRBV3-2) to TRBJ2-5, with no clear D. Looked up from germline, CDR1 is LGHDT and CDR2 is YNNKEL (reference sequence). The CDR3 covers 13 residues. V lost 2 bases and J 5 bases, leaving 9 bases between the germline ends. In DNA, the CDR3 is TGTGCCAGCAGCCAAATACACGGGGAGACCCAGTACTTC. Its translation is CASSQIHGETQYF.

V gene TRBV7-2 combines with J gene TRBJ2-2, with TRBD2 matching over 8 bases. The length of the CDR3 is 15 residues. V was pared by 6 bases and J by 4 bases, with 7 bases of the junction left unmatched. The germline V gene encodes CDR1 SGHTA and CDR2 FQGNSA. The CDR3 DNA reads as TGTGCCAGCAGTAACGGGGGGGCAGGCACCGGGGAGCTGTTTTTT. This encodes CASSNGGAGTGELFF. The complete variable domain, with remaining parts taken from reference TRBV7-2 and TRBJ2-2, reads GAGVSQSPSNKVTEKGKDVELRCDPISGHTALYWYRQSLGQGLEFLIYFQGNSAPDKSGLPSDRFSAERTGGSVSTLTIQRTQQEDSAVYLCASSNGGAGTGELFFGEGSRLTVL.

CDR3 in amino acids: CAWSVGTGQNSPLHF. CDR3 coding DNA: TGTGCCTGGAGCGTGGGTACGGGGCAAAATTCACCCCTCCACTTT. This chain uses TRBV30 with TRBJ1-6; TRBD1 is a possible D gene (5 bases). Looked up from germline, CDR1 is GTSNPN and CDR2 is SVGIG (reference sequence). The ends were cut back, 3 bases at V and 7 bases at J, with 16 bases in the middle. The CDR3 is made up of 15 amino acids.

The chain is built from TRBV5-1 and TRBJ1-6; TRBD1 might be the D (6 bases). The CDR3 runs to 15 residues. Trimming took 0 bases from V and 13 from J, leaving 17 bases between them. Germline lookup yields CDR1 SGHRS and CDR2 YFSETQ. The CDR3 DNA reads TGCGCCAGCAGCTTGGGTTCGGGGGGCGCTTTCCCCCTCCACTTT. Residues: CASSLGSGGAFPLHF.

The chain is built from TRBV18 and TRBJ2-5; the D is unclear. The germline V gene has CDR1 KGHSH and CDR2 LQKENI. The CDR3 covers 12 residues. Trimming stripped 6 bases from V and 0 bases from J, with 5 bases between. The DNA for the CDR3 is TGTGCCAGCTCTGAGTACCAAGAGACCCAGTACTTC. This encodes CASSEYQETQYF.

The chain carries TRBV7-9 and TRBJ1-3, with TRBD1 as a possible D gene (6 bases). This CDR3 comprises 18 residues. Trimming stripped 2 bases from V and 2 bases from J, with 19 bases between. Germline lookup yields CDR1 SEHNR and CDR2 FQNEAQ (reference sequence). The CDR3 DNA sequence: TGTGCCAGCAGCTTATTTGTGACAGGCTTTGGTGCTGGAAACACCATATATTTT. It codes for CASSLFVTGFGAGNTIYF.

The V and J genes are TRBV28 and TRBJ1-3; weak D call: TRBD1 (5 bases). Trimming took 6 bases from V and 9 from J, leaving 15 bases between them. This CDR3 is built from 13 residues. The V gene's germline CDR1 is MDHEN and CDR2 SYDVKM. DNA for the CDR3: TGTGCCAGCAGAGCCGCGGGGGGGGGCACCATATATTTT. As protein: CASRAAGGGTIYF.

In its sample, this clone was seen once. The V call is TRBV24-1, the J call TRBJ1-2; D might be TRBD1 (6 bases). Per the germline V gene, CDR1 is KGHDR and CDR2 is SFDVKD. CDR3 size: 15 residues. Trimming removed 4 bases from V and 4 bases from J, with 15 bases in between. The CDR3 DNA follows: TGTGCCACCAGTGACCTACAGGGTGGCGGCTATGGCTACACCTTC. Protein: CATSDLQGGGYGYTF.

V and J are TRBV24-1 and TRBJ1-4, with D unclear. Germline V CDR1 and CDR2: KGHDR, SFDVKD. The CDR3 consists of 13 residues. V lost 5 bases, J lost 4 bases, and 7 bases lay in between. The CDR3 sequence is CATSGNFNEKLFF. CDR3 nucleotide sequence: TGTGCCACCAGTGGTAATTTTAATGAAAAACTGTTTTTT.

The V call is TRBV5-1, the J call TRBJ2-1; TRBD1 matches at 8 bases. V lost 0 bases and J lost 5; bases outside the gene matches: 10. CDR3 length: 17 amino acids. The germline V gene has CDR1 SGHRS and CDR2 YFSETQ. The CDR3 loop is CASSLVGQGTWDNEQFF. The DNA for the CDR3 is TGCGCCAGCAGCTTGGTAGGACAGGGAACGTGGGACAATGAGCAGTTCTTC.

This rearrangement joins TRBV12-3 or TRBV12-4 to TRBJ1-3, with D possibly matching TRBD1 (5 bases). CDR3 length: 11 residues. The ends were cut back, 3 bases at V and 9 bases at J, with 6 bases in the middle. The CDR3 coding sequence is TGTGCCAGCAGTTTGGGGGGCACCATATATTTT. The encoded protein is CASSLGGTIYF.

The chain employs TRBV5-1 and TRBJ1-1; D ambiguous. Germline V gives CDR1 SGHRS, CDR2 YFSETQ. The V end lost 2 bases, the J end lost 7 bases, and 12 bases lay between the germline ends. This CDR3 spans 13 amino acids. The CDR3 here is CASSFLVSGEAFF. The DNA of the CDR3 is TGCGCCAGCAGCTTCTTGGTATCCGGTGAAGCTTTCTTT.

The V call is TRBV9, the J call TRBJ1-5; a weak D match, TRBD1 (5 bases). Trimming shortened V by 0 bases and J by 0 bases, and 16 bases separated the two germline ends. The CDR3 loop spans 18 amino acids. CDR1 is SGDLS, CDR2 YYNGEE, per germline. The CDR3 is CASSVDQVSRVSNQPQHF. The CDR3 DNA sequence: TGTGCCAGCAGCGTAGACCAAGTCTCCAGGGTTAGCAATCAGCCCCAGCATTTT. Variable domain in full (rest from reference TRBV9 and TRBJ1-5): DSGVTQTPKHLITATGQRVTLRCSPRSGDLSVYWYQQSLDQGLQFLIQYYNGEERAKGNILERFSAQQFPDLHSELNLSSLELGDSALYFCASSVDQVSRVSNQPQHFGDGTRLSIL.

V is TRBV6-4 and J is TRBJ2-3, with 13 bases fitting TRBD2. Germline loops: CDR1 MRHNA, CDR2 SNTAGT. CDR3 length equals 15 residues. V was clipped by 6 bases and J by 7 bases; unmatched bases: 7. The DNA of the CDR3 is TGTGCCAGCAGCTCGACTAGCGGGGGGTTTAATACGCAGTATTTT. It specifies CASSSTSGGFNTQYF.

This chain connects TRBV20-1 to TRBJ2-3; D is uncertain. This CDR3 region has 10 residues. Germline V CDR1 and CDR2: DFQATT, SNEGSKA (reference sequence). Trimming cost V 8 bases and J 7 bases, with 10 bases left between them. The CDR3 spells CSQTQHTQYF. In DNA, the CDR3 is TGCAGTCAGACGCAACATACGCAGTATTTT.

This clone was counted once. The rearrangement links TRBV28 to TRBJ2-5; 10 bases are shared with TRBD1. This CDR3 has 16 amino acids. V was clipped by 5 bases and J by 0 bases; unmatched bases: 6. CDR1 is MDHEN, CDR2 SYDVKM, per germline. The CDR3: CASSRAGTGDQETQYF. Written as DNA, the CDR3 is TGTGCCAGCAGTCGCGCCGGGACAGGGGACCAAGAGACCCAGTACTTC.

This rearrangement joins TRBV3-1 (or the pseudogene TRBV3-2) to TRBJ1-1; maybe TRBD1 (5 bases). Trimming removed 0 bases at V and 4 bases at J, with 12 bases between. The V gene's germline CDR1 is LGHDT and CDR2 YNNKEL (reference sequence). The CDR3 runs 15 residues. CDR3 in DNA: TGTGCCAGCAGCCAAGACCAGGGAGTAAGCACTGAAGCTTTCTTT. Translation gives CASSQDQGVSTEAFF.

The V gene is TRBV30, the J gene TRBJ2-3; D remains unclear. This CDR3 has 11 amino acids. V was pared by 5 bases and J by 6 bases, with 9 bases between. Germline values: CDR1 GTSNPN, CDR2 SVGIG (reference sequence). The CDR3: CAWEGFDTQYF. The CDR3 DNA reads TGTGCCTGGGAAGGGTTTGATACGCAGTATTTT.

This chain uses TRBV19 with TRBJ2-2; 10 bases line up with TRBD1. Germline values: CDR1 LNHDA, CDR2 SQIVND (reference sequence). V lost 6 bases and J lost 3; bases outside the gene matches: 7. The CDR3 is 16 residues long. DNA of the CDR3: TGTGCCAGTAGACTCCCCGGGACAGGGGACACCGGGGAGCTGTTTTTT. Translation: CASRLPGTGDTGELFF.

The gene calls are TRBV28 and TRBJ1-2, with D maybe TRBD1 (6 bases). Trimming removed 5 bases at V and 8 bases at J, with 18 bases between. The CDR3 is made up of 14 amino acids. Germline CDR1 is MDHEN and CDR2 is SYDVKM. CDR3 protein: CASSPGAAPLGYTF. The CDR3 nucleotides read TGTGCCAGCAGTCCAGGGGCCGCGCCTCTCGGCTACACCTTC.

The chain is built from TRBV10-3 and TRBJ2-7, with D possibly matching TRBD1 (6 bases). Looked up from germline, CDR1 is ENHRY and CDR2 is SYGVKD. This CDR3 has 13 residues. Trimming cost V 5 bases and J 3 bases, with 11 bases left between them. CDR3 DNA sequence: TGTGCCATCAGTCCCCCGGGACACTACGAGCAGTACTTC. Protein sequence: CAISPPGHYEQYF.